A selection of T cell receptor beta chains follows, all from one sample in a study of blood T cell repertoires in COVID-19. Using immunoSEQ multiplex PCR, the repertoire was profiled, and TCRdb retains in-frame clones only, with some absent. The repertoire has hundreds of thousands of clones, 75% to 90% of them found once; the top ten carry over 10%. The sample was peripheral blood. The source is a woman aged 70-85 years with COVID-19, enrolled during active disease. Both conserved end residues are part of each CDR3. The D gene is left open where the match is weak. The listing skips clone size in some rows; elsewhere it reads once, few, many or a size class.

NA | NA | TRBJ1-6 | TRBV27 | TGTGCCAGCAGTTTATCGGCAGGCATTAATTCACCCCTCCACTTT | CASSLSAGINSPLHF
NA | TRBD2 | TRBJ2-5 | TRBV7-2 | TGTGCCAGCAGCTTAGGAGGTAGCGGGGGGGCAAAGACCCAGTACTTC | CASSLGGSGGAKTQYF
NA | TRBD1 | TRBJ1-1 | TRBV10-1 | TGCGCCAGCGGACAGACAGGGCGCACTGAAGCTTTCTTT | CASGQTGRTEAFF
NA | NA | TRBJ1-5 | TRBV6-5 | TGTGCCAGCAGTTACTCGTCAGGGAGCAATCAGCCCCAGCATTTT | CASSYSSGSNQPQHF
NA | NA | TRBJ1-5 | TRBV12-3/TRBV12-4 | TGTGCCAGCAGTTTATCCGTCCGGTGGAGGCCCCATTTT | CASSLSVRWRPHF
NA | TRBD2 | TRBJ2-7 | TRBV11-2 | TGTGCCAGCAGCTACGAGCGGGGGGGCCACGAGCAGTACTTC | CASSYERGGHEQYF
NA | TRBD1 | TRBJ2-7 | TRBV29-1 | TGCAGCGTCCGGGACAGTGGATCCTACGAGCAGTACTTC | CSVRDSGSYEQYF
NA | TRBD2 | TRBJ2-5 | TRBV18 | TGTGCCAGCTCATCAACTAGCGGGGGGGCCCAAGAGACCCAGTACTTC | CASSSTSGGAQETQYF
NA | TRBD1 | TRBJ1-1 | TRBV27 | TGTGCCAGCAGTTTATCGTCAACAGGGGCCACTGAAGCTTTCTTT | CASSLSSTGATEAFF
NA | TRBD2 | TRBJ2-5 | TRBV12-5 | TGTGCTAGTGGCCCAGGACTAGCGGGGAGACAAGAGACCCAGTACTTC | CASGPGLAGRQETQYF
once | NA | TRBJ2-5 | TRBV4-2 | TGTGCCAGCAGCCAAGAGTCGGAGACCCAGTACTTC | CASSQESETQYF
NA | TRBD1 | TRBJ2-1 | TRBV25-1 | TGTGCCAGCAGTGCAGGGACAGAGACTTACAATGAGCAGTTCTTC | CASSAGTETYNEQFF
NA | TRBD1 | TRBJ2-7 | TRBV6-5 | TGTGCCAGCAGTCGCACCTCCACAGGGGACTACGAGCAGTACTTC | CASSRTSTGDYEQYF
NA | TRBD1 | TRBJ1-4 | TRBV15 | TGTGCCACCAGCCCTGGGACAGGGAATGAAAAACTGTTTTTT | CATSPGTGNEKLFF
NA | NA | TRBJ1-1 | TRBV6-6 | TGTGCCAGCTTCGTTAAAAAATGGGGGGTCCCTGAAGCTTTCTTT | CASFVKKWGVPEAFF
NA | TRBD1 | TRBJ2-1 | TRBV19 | TGTGCCAGTAGTGGCAGCCAGGGGGATTACAATGAGCAGTTCTTC | CASSGSQGDYNEQFF